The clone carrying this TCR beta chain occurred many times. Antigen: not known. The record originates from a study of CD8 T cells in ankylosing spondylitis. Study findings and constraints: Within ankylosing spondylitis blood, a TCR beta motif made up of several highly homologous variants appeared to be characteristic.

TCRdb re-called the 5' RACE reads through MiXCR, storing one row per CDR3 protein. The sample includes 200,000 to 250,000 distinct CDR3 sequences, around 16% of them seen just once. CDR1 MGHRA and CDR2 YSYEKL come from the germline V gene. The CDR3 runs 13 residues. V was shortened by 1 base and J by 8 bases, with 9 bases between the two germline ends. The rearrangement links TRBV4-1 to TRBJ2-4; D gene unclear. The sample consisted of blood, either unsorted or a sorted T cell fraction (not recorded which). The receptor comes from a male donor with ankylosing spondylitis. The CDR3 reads CASSQVNGDIQYF. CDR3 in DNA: TGCGCCAGCAGCCAAGTAAATGGGGACATTCAGTACTTC.